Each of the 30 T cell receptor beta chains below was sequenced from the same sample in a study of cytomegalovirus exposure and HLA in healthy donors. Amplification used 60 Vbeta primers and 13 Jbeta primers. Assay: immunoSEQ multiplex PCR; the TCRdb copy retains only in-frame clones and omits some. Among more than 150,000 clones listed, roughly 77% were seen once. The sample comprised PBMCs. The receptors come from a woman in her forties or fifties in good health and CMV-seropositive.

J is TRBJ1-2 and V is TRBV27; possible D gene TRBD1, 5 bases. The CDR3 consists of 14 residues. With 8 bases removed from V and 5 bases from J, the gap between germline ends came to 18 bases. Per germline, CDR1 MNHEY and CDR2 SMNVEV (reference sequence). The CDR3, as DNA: TGTGCCAGCTCAGAAACAGGTTCTGTGTATGGCTACACCTTC. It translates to CASSETGSVYGYTF.

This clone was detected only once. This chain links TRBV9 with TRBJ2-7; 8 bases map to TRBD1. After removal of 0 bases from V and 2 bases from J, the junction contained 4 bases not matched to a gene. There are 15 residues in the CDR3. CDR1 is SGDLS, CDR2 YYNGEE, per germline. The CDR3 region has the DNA TGTGCCAGCAGCGTAGGACAGGGGCATACCTACGAGCAGTACTTC. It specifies CASSVGQGHTYEQYF.

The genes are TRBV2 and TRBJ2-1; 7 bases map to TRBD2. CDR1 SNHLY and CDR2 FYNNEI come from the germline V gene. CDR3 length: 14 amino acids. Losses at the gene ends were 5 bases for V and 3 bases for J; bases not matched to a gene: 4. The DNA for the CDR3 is TGTGCCAGCAGTTACCGGGACTACTACAATGAGCAGTTCTTC. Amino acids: CASSYRDYYNEQFF.

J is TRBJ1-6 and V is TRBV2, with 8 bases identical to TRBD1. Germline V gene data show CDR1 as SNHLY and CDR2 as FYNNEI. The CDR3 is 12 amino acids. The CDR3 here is CAGQGRGSPLHF. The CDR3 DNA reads TGTGCAGGACAGGGACGTGGTTCACCCCTCCACTTT.

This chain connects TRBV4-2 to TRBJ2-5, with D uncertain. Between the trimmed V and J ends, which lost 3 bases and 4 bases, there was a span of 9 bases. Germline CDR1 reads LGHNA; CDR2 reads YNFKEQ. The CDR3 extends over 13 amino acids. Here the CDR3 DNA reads TGTGCCAGCAGCCATTACGCGTCAGAGACCCAGTACTTC. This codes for CASSHYASETQYF.

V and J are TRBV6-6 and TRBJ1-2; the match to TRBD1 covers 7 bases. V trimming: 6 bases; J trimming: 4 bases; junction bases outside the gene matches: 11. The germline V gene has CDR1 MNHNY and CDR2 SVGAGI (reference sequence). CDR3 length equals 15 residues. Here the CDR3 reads CASRIQGRGPYGYTF. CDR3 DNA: TGTGCCAGCAGAATACAGGGGAGAGGACCCTATGGCTACACCTTC.

DNA of the CDR3: TGTGCCAGCAGTGAAGCGGGACAGGGTATCTACGAGCAGTACTTC. The encoded protein is CASSEAGQGIYEQYF. The chain uses TRBV6-1 and TRBJ2-5; 9 bases map to TRBD1. The J call may not be correct, given that the DNA end is closer to TRBJ2-7. CDR1 and CDR2 (germline): MNHNS, SASEGT. This CDR3 has 15 residues.

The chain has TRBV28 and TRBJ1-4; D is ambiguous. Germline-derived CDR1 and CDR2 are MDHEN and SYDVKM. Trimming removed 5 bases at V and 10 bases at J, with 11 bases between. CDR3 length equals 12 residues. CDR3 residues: CASSNPTGKLFF. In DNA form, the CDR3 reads TGTGCCAGCAGTAACCCTACTGGAAAACTGTTTTTT. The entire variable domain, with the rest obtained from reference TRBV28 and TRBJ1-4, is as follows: DVKVTQSSRYLVKRTGEKVFLECVQDMDHENMFWYRQDPGLGLRLIYFSYDVKMKEKGDIPEGYSVSREKKERFSLILESASTNQTSMYLCASSNPTGKLFFGSGTQLSVL.

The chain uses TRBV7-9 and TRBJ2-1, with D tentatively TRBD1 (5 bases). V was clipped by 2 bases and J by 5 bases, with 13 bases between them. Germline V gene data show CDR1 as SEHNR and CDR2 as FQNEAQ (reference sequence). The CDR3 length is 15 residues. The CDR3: CASSLNHRRNNEQFF. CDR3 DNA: TGTGCCAGCAGCTTAAACCACAGGCGAAACAATGAGCAGTTCTTC.

DNA for the CDR3: TGCGCCAGCAGCTTGGCGGGTAATAAGGGAGACAATGAGCAGTTCTTC. The encoded protein is CASSLAGNKGDNEQFF. The chain joins TRBV5-1 to TRBJ2-1; a possible D gene is TRBD2 (5 bases). There are 16 residues in the CDR3. V was cut by 0 bases and J by 5 bases, with 15 bases left in between. The V gene's germline CDR1 is SGHRS and CDR2 YFSETQ.

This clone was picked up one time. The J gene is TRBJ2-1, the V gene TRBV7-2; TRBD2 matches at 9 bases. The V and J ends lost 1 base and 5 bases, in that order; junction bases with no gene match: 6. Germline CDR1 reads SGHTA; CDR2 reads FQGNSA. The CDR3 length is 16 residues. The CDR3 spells CASSLGDSGGDNEQFF. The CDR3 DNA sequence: TGTGCCAGCAGCTTAGGCGATAGCGGGGGTGACAATGAGCAGTTCTTC.

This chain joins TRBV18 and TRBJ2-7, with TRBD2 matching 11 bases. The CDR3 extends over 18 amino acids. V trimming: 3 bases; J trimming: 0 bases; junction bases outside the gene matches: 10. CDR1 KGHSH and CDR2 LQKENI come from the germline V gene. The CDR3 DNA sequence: TGTGCCAGCTCACCGACAACCCTAGCGGGGGGTTACTCCTACGAGCAGTACTTC. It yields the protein CASSPTTLAGGYSYEQYF.

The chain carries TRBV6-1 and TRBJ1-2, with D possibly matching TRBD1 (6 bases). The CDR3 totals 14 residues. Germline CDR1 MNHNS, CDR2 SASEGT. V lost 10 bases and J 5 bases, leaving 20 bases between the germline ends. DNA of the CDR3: TGTGCCAACCGACCAGGGGATTCAGGGTATGGCTACACCTTC. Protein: CANRPGDSGYGYTF.

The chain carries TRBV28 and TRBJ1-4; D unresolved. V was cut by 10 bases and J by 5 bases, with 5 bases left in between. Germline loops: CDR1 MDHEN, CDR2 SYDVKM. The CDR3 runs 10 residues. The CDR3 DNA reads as TGTGCCACAGAAAATGAAAAACTGTTTTTT. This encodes CATENEKLFF. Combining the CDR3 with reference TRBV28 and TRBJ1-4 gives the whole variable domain DVKVTQSSRYLVKRTGEKVFLECVQDMDHENMFWYRQDPGLGLRLIYFSYDVKMKEKGDIPEGYSVSREKKERFSLILESASTNQTSMYLCATENEKLFFGSGTQLSVL.

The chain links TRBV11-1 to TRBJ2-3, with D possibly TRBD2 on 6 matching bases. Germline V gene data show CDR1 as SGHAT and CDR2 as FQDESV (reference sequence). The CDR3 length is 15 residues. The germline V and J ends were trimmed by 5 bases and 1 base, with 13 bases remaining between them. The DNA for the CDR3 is TGTGCCAGCAGCCCCTTTGCGGGGCGCACAGATACGCAGTATTTT. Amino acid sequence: CASSPFAGRTDTQYF.

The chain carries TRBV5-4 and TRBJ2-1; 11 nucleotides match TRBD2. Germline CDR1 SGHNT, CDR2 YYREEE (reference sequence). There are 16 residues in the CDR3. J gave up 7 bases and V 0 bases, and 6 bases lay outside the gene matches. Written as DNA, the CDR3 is TGTGCCAGCAGCTTGGTCAAACTAGCGGGAGATAATGAGCAGTTCTTC. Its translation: CASSLVKLAGDNEQFF.

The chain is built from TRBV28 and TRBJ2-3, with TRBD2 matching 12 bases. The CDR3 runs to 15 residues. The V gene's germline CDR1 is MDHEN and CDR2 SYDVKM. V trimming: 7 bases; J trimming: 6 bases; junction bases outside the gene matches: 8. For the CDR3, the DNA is TGTGCCAGCACCAAGGGACTAGCGGGCCGGGATACGCAGTATTTT. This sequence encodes CASTKGLAGRDTQYF.

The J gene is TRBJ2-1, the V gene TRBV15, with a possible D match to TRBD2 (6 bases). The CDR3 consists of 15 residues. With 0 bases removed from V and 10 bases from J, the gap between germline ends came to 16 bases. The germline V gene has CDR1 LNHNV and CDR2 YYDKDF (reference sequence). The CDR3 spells CATSRDKGGRGEQFF. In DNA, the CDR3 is TGTGCCACCAGCAGAGATAAGGGAGGCCGGGGAGAGCAGTTCTTC.

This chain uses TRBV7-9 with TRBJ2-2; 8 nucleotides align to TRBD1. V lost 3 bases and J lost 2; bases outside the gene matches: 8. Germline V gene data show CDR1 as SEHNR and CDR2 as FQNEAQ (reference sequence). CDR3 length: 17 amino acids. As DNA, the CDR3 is TGTGCCAGCAGCTTTACAACCGGGACAGGAAACACCGGGGAGCTGTTTTTT. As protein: CASSFTTGTGNTGELFF.

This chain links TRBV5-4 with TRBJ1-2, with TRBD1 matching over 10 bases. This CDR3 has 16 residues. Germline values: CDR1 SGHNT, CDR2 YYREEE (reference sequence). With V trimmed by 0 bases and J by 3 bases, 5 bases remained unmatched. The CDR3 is CASSLAGTGDDYGYTF. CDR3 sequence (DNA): TGTGCCAGCAGCTTGGCTGGGACAGGGGACGACTATGGCTACACCTTC.

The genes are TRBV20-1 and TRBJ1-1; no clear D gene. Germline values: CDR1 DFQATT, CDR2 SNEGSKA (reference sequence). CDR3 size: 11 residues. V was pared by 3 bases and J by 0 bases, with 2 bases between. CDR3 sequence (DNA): TGCAGTGCTAGCATGAACACTGAAGCTTTCTTT. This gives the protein CSASMNTEAFF.

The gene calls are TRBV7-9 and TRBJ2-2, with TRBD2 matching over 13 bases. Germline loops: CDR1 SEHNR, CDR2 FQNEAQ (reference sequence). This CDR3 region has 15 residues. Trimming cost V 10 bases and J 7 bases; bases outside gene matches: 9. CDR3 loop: CANLRTSGSGGELFF. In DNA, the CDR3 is TGTGCCAACTTAAGGACTAGCGGGAGTGGCGGGGAGCTGTTTTTT.

As DNA, the CDR3 is TGTGCCAGCAGCTTTACCCTAGGGGACTACGAGCAGTACTTC. Protein: CASSFTLGDYEQYF. The chain recombines TRBV7-8 with TRBJ2-7; D possibly corresponds to TRBD1 (5 bases). Trimming removed 3 bases at V and 3 bases at J, with 12 bases between. Looked up from germline, CDR1 is SGHVS and CDR2 is FQNEAQ. This CDR3 is built from 14 residues.

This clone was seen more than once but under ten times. The CDR3 nucleotides are TGTGCCAGCAGCTTGGCCGGACAGGGGGATACGCAGTATTTT. It translates to CASSLAGQGDTQYF. The chain combines TRBV7-6 with TRBJ2-3; 9 bases line up with TRBD1. In germline, CDR1 is SGHVS, CDR2 FNYEAQ. V gave up 3 bases and J gave up 6 bases; unmatched junction bases: 4. The CDR3 runs 14 residues.

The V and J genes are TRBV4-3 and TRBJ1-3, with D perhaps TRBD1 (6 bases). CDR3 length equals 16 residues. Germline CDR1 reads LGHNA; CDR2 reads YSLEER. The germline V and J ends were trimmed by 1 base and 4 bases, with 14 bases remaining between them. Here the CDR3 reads CASSQVTGGSGNTIYF. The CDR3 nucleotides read TGCGCCAGCAGCCAAGTGACGGGGGGCTCGGGAAACACCATATATTTT.

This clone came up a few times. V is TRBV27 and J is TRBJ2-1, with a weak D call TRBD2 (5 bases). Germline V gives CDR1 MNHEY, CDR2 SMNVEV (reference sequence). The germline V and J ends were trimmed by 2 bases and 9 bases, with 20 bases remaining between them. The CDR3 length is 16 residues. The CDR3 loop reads CASSLTIISGYVEQFF. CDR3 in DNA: TGTGCCAGCAGTTTAACAATAATATCGGGGTACGTTGAGCAGTTCTTC.

This CDR3 reads CASSSQFTELYGYTF. In nucleotides, the CDR3 is TGTGCCAGCAGCTCCCAATTTACAGAATTATATGGCTACACCTTC. The rearrangement uses TRBV5-4 and TRBJ1-2; D is unclear. From germline, CDR1 is SGHNT and CDR2 YYREEE (reference sequence). V shed 3 bases and J shed 5 bases, with 17 bases lying between them. The CDR3 extends over 15 amino acids. Full variable domain (outside the CDR3, taken from reference TRBV5-4 and TRBJ1-2): ETGVTQSPTHLIKTRGQQVTLRCSSQSGHNTVSWYQQALGQGPQFIFQYYREEENGRGNFPPRFSGLQFPNYSSELNVNALELDDSALYLCASSSQFTELYGYTFGSGTRLTVV.

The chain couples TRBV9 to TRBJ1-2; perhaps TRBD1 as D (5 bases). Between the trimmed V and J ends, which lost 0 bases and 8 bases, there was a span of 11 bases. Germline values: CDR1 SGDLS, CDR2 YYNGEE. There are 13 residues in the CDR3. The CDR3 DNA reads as TGTGCCAGCAGCGTAGACAGATGGGGCGGCTACACCTTC. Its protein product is CASSVDRWGGYTF.

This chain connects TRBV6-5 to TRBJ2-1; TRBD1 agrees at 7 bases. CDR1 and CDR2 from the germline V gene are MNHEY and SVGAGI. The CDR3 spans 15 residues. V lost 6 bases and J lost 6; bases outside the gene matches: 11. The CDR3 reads CASRFRDSVFNEQFF. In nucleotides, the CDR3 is TGTGCCAGCAGATTCCGGGACAGCGTTTTCAATGAGCAGTTCTTC.

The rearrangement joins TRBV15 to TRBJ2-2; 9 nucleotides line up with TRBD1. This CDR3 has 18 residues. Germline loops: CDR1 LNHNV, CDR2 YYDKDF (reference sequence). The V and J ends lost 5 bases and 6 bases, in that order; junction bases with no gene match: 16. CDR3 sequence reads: CATSPRTGAGGGAGELFF. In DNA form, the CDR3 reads TGTGCCACCAGCCCCCGGACAGGGGCGGGCGGAGGGGCCGGGGAGCTGTTTTTT.